This T cell receptor (beta chain) was observed in a study of T cell responses to AZD1222 COVID-19 vaccine. The CDR3 spans 17 residues. V gave up 3 bases and J gave up 0 bases; unmatched junction bases: 5. Per germline, CDR1 SGHRS and CDR2 YFSETQ. Study-wide results and limits: Scientists sampled the repertoires only once the peak T cell response had passed. Donors, mostly white British, included more females; clonal diversity was possibly underestimated.

Pooled together were second doses at about 4 or about 12 weeks. Notes on this clone: Antigen unknown.

The data were produced by immunoSEQ multiplex PCR, yet TCRdb's version contains in-frame clones alone and is incomplete. The sample has 160,000 or so clones; approximately 94% are singletons. The sample was peripheral blood, taken 28 days after the second AZD1222 dose. The gene calls are TRBV5-1 and TRBJ1-4; TRBD1 aligns across 10 bases. This sequence was found in an adult who received the AZD1222 COVID-19 vaccine. The CDR3 reads CASSWTGGPATNEKLFF. In DNA form, the CDR3 reads TGCGCCAGCAGCTGGACAGGGGGACCGGCAACTAATGAAAAACTGTTTTTT.